This T cell receptor beta chain comes out of a study of T cells after posttransplantation cyclophosphamide. Study-wide results and limits: Recipient CMV seropositivity and CMV reactivation strongly tracked TRB clonality.

This clone occurred many times. The antigen is undetermined. Peripheral blood was collected from the related graft donor on the marrow donation day. Repertoires were generated with immunoSEQ multiplex PCR, while TCRdb's copy carries only in-frame clones and drops some. The data list 32,000 or so clones, none observed once; 2.5% to 3.5% falls to the top ten. Sequencing was done on a sample of PBMCs. This TCR derives from a woman aged 55 to 70 in good health, CMV-negative, and a related stem cell transplant donor.

Written as DNA, the CDR3 is TGCGCCAGCAGCTTGGTTACTCTATACCCGAACTATGGCTACACCTTC. This translates into CASSLVTLYPNYGYTF. The V gene is TRBV5-1, the J gene TRBJ1-2; D gene uncertain. The CDR3 totals 16 residues. The V gene lost 0 bases and the J gene lost 2 bases, with 14 bases spanning the gap. Germline V gene data show CDR1 as SGHRS and CDR2 as YFSETQ.